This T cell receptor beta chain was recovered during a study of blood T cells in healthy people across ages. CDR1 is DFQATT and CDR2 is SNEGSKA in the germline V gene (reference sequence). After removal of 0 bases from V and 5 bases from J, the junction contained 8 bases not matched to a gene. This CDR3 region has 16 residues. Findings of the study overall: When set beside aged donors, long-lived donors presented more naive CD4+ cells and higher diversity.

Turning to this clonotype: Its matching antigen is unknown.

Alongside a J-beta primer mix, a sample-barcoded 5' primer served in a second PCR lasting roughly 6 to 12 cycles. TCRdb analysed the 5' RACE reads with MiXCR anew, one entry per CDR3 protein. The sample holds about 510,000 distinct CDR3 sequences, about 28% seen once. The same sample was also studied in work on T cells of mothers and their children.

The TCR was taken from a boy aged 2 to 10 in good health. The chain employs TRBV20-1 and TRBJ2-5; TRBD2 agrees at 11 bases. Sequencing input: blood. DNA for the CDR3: TGCAGTGCTAGAGATAGCGGGGGGGATTCCCGGGAGACCCAGTACTTC. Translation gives CSARDSGGDSRETQYF.